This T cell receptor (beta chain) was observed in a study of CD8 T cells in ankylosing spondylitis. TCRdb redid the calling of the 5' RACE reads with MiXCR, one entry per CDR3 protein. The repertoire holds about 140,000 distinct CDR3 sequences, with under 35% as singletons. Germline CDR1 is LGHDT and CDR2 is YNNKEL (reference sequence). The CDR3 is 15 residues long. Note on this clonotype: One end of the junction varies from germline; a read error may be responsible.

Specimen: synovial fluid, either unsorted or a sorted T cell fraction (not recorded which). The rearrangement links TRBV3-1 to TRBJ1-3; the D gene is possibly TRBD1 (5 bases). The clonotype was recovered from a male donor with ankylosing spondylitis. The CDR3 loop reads CASSQGAGVGDTIYF. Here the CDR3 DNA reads TGTGCCAGCAGCCAGGGTGCGGGGGTTGGAGACACCATATATTTT.